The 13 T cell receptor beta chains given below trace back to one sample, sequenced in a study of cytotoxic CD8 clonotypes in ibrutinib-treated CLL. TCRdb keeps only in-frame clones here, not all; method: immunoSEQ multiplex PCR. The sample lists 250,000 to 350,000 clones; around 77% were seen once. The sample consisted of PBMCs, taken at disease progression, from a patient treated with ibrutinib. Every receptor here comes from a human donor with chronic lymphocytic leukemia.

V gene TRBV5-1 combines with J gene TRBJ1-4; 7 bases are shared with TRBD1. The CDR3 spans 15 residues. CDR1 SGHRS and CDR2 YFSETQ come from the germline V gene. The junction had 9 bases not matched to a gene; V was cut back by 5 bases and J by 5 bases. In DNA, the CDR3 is TGCGCCAGCAGGAGGGACAGCTTTCCGAATGAAAAACTGTTTTTT. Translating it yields CASRRDSFPNEKLFF.

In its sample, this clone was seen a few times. In DNA, the CDR3 is TGTGCCAGCAGTGAGCCCGGGGTGGGCAATCCCGGGGAGCTGTTTTTT. Its protein is CASSEPGVGNPGELFF. The V call is TRBV6-1, the J call TRBJ2-2; possible D gene TRBD2, 5 bases. This CDR3 has 16 residues. The V and J ends lost 3 bases and 6 bases respectively, with 17 bases between them. The germline CDR1 and CDR2 sequences are MNHNS and SASEGT.

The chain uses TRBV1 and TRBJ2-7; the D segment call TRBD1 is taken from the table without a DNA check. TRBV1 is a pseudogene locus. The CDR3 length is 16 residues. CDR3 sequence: CTSSQDLGQLGYEQYF. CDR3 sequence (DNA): TGCACCAGCAGCCAAGATCTAGGACAGCTAGGCTACGAGCAGTACTTC.

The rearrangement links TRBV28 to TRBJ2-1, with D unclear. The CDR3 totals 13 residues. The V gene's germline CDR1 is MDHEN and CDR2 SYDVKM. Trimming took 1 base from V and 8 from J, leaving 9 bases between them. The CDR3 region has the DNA TGTGCCAGCAGTTTATTCGGGTTCCATGAGCAGTTCTTC. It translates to CASSLFGFHEQFF. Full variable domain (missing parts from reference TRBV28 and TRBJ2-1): DVKVTQSSRYLVKRTGEKVFLECVQDMDHENMFWYRQDPGLGLRLIYFSYDVKMKEKGDIPEGYSVSREKKERFSLILESASTNQTSMYLCASSLFGFHEQFFGPGTRLTVL.

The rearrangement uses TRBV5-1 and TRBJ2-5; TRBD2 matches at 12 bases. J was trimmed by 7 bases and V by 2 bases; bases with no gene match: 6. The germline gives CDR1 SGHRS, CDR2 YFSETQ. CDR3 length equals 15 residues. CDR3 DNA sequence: TGCGCCAGCAGCTTACTAGCGGGGGGCCGGGGGACCCAGTACTTC. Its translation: CASSLLAGGRGTQYF.

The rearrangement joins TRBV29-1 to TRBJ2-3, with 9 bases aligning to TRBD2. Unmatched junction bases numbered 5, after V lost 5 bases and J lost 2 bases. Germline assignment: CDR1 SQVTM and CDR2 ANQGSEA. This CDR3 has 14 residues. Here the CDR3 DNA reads TGCAGCGTTTTAGCGGGGGTGTACACAGATACGCAGTATTTT. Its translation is CSVLAGVYTDTQYF.

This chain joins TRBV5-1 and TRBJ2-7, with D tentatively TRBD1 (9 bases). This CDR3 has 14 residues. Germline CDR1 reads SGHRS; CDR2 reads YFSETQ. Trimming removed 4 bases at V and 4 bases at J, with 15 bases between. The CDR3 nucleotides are TGCGCCAGCAGCCGGGAGGGACAGGGTTACGAGCAGTACTTC. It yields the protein CASSREGQGYEQYF.

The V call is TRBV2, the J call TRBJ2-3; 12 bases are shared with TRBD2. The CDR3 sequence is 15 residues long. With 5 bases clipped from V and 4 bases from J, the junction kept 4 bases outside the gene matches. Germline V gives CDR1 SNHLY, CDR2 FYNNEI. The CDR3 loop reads CASSPSGGEADTQYF. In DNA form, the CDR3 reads TGTGCCAGCAGTCCTAGCGGGGGGGAGGCAGATACGCAGTATTTT.

The CDR3 spells CASSRGTEYEQYF. The DNA for the CDR3 is TGCGCCAGCAGCCGAGGGACAGAGTACGAGCAGTACTTC. The chain has TRBV4-3 and TRBJ2-7; 7 positions agree with TRBD1. After removal of 4 bases from V and 4 bases from J, the junction contained 4 bases not matched to a gene. The CDR3 length is 13 residues. Germline loops: CDR1 LGHNA, CDR2 YSLEER.

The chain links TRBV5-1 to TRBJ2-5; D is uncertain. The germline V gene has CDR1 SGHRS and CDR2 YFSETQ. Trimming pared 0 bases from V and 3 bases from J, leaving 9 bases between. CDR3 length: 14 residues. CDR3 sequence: CASSLGDPEETQYF. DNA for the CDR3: TGCGCCAGCAGCTTGGGAGATCCAGAAGAGACCCAGTACTTC. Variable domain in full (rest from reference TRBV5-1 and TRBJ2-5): KAGVTQTPRYLIKTRGQQVTLSCSPISGHRSVSWYQQTPGQGLQFLFEYFSETQRNKGNFPGRFSGRQFSNSRSEMNVSTLELGDSALYLCASSLGDPEETQYFGPGTRLLVL.

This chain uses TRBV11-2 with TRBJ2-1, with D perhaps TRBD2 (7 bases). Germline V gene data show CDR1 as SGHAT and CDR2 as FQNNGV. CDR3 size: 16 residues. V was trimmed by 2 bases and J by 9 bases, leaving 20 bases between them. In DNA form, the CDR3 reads TGTGCCAGCAGCTTAACGGGGGGCTTATCAGGCGGTGAGCAGTTCTTC. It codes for CASSLTGGLSGGEQFF.

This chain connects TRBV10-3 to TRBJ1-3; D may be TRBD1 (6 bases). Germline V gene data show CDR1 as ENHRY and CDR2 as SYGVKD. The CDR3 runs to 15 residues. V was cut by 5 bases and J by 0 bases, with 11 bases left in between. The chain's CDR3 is CAISTGINSGNTIYF. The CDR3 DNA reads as TGTGCCATCAGTACAGGGATCAACTCTGGAAACACCATATATTTT.

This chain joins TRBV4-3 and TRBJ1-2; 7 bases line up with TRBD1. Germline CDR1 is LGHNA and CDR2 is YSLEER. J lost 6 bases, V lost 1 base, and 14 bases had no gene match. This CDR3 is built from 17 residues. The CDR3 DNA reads TGCGCCAGCAGCCAAGTAAAGACAGGGTGGAAATCGAATGGCTACACCTTC. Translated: CASSQVKTGWKSNGYTF.